One sample yielded the 19 T cell receptor beta chains listed below, sequenced in a study of tumor and adjacent non-tumor tissue in lung cancer. RNA was extracted from bulk tissue without any cell sorting. TCRbeta libraries were built with three rounds of nested PCR, modified from ARM-PCR. From the multiplex PCR reads, TCRdb called clonotypes with MiXCR, one entry per CDR3 protein. The sample includes fewer than 120,000 distinct CDR3 sequences, over 70% of them seen just once. Sequences were obtained from lung tumor tissue. Receptors were obtained from a man between 65 and 85 years old with non-small cell lung cancer.

On this clonotype itself: Because it lacks the conserved phenylalanine or tryptophan at the end, this CDR3 is likely a read error. V is TRBV28 and J is TRBJ1-5; a possible D gene is TRBD1 (6 bases). Germline assignment: CDR1 MDHEN and CDR2 SYDVKM. Trimming shortened V by 7 bases and J by 7 bases, and 20 bases separated the two germline ends. The CDR3 totals 15 residues. CDR3 DNA: TGTGCCAGCATTTCACCACGACAGGCCCAGCAGCCCCAGCATTAT. The encoded protein is CASISPRQAQQPQHY.

This rearrangement joins TRBV11-1 to TRBJ2-5, with D perhaps TRBD2 (5 bases). CDR3 length equals 16 residues. From germline, CDR1 is SGHAT and CDR2 FQDESV (reference sequence). V dropped 2 bases and J dropped 0 bases, with 13 bases sitting between them. The CDR3: CASSLRSSRYQETQYF. In nucleotides, the CDR3 is TGTGCCAGCAGCTTAAGGTCTAGCAGGTACCAAGAGACCCAGTACTTC.

The chain has TRBV5-4 and TRBJ2-3; 14 bases match TRBD2. V lost 6 bases to trimming and J lost 3 bases; unmatched junction nucleotides: 6. The CDR3 totals 16 residues. Germline V gives CDR1 SGHNT, CDR2 YYREEE (reference sequence). The CDR3 reads CASNPTSGRETDTQYF. The CDR3 bases are TGTGCCAGCAATCCGACTAGCGGGAGGGAGACAGATACGCAGTATTTT.

Notes on this clonotype: An end of the junction does not agree with germline; a read error may underlie this. The chain joins TRBV29-1 to TRBJ2-7; 8 nucleotides line up with TRBD1. The CDR3 length is 15 residues. Germline V gene data show CDR1 as SQVTM and CDR2 as ANQGSEA. Written as DNA, the CDR3 is TGCAGAGTTGAAGATCCAGGGGGCGTGAGTTACGAGCAATACTTC. This gives the protein CRVEDPGGVSYEQYF.

As for this clonotype: An end of the junction differs from the germline gene, which may be a read error. The V and J genes are TRBV12-3 or TRBV12-4 and TRBJ1-2, with 7 bases lining up with TRBD1. CDR3 length: 15 residues. The CDR3 coding sequence is TGTGCCAGCAGTCTATTGACAGGGTTTGGCTGTGGCTACATCTTC. It specifies CASSLLTGFGCGYIF.

On this clonotype itself: The junction departs from germline at one end; a sequencing error may be responsible. V gene TRBV29-1 combines with J gene TRBJ1-3; D remains ambiguous. CDR3 length: 12 amino acids. CDR1 and CDR2 from the germline V gene are SQVTM and ANQGSEA. The CDR3 nucleotides read TGCAGCGTTGGACTGCCAGGAGACACCATAAATTTT. Amino acids: CSVGLPGDTINF. Full variable domain (remainder filled in from reference TRBV29-1 and TRBJ1-3): SAVISQKPSRDICQRGTSLTIQCQVDSQVTMMFWYRQQPGQSLTLIATANQGSEATYESGFVIDKFPISRPNLTFSTLTVSNMSPEDSSIYLCSVGLPGDTINFGEGSWLTVV.

For this clonotype: One end of the junction does not line up with germline, which may come from a read error. The chain joins TRBV5-1 to TRBJ2-5; 7 bases align to TRBD1. Germline CDR1 is SGHRS and CDR2 is YFSETQ. The CDR3 sequence is 16 residues long. The CDR3 loop is CASSCRTGQLQEIQYF. The CDR3 DNA reads as TGCGCCAGCAGCTGTCGAACGGGACAGCTACAAGAGATCCAGTACTTC.

The chain uses TRBV4-3 and TRBJ2-5; D gene ambiguous. Trimming took 4 bases from V and 2 from J, leaving 17 bases between them. From germline, CDR1 is LGHNA and CDR2 YSLEER. The CDR3 is 16 amino acids. The CDR3 loop reads CASSLAGRVGQETQYF. CDR3 DNA sequence: TGCGCCAGCAGCCTAGCAGGAAGGGTGGGACAAGAGACCCAGTACTTC.

In regard to this clonotype: Germline is not matched at one junction end, which may reflect a read error. The V and J genes are TRBV11-3 and TRBJ2-3; no clear D. Per germline, CDR1 SGHNT and CDR2 YENEEA. The CDR3 spans 15 residues. The CDR3 loop is CASTRREVSTDTHYF. CDR3 sequence (DNA): TGTGCCAGCACTCGTCGAGAAGTAAGCACAGATACGCACTATTTT.

Notes on this clonotype: Germline and junction disagree at one end, which may indicate a read error. V gene TRBV11-3 combines with J gene TRBJ1-1; 7 nucleotides agree with TRBD1. The CDR3 covers 16 residues. CDR1 and CDR2 (germline): SGHNT, YENEEA. CDR3 nucleotide sequence: TGTGTCAGCAGCTTCCGGGACAGAGGCCTGAACACTGAAGCTTTCTTT. Translated: CVSSFRDRGLNTEAFF.

About this clonotype itself: The conserved phenylalanine or tryptophan is not found at the CDR3 terminus, so this likely reflects a read error. The DNA is omitted, as the CDR3 cannot be located on it reliably, and the CDR3 follows TCRdb's listing. The chain links TRBV4-2 to TRBJ2-5; TRBD2 reflects the table's D call only, with no check against the DNA. Germline V gene lookup returns CDR1 LGHNA and CDR2 YNFKEQ. The CDR3 totals 16 residues, both ends included. CDR3: CASGQGTSERAETRYC.

This clonotype occurred a few times. The germline gene is not matched at one end of the junction; a read error may be the cause. The genes are TRBV12-3 or TRBV12-4 and TRBJ1-2; the D is unclear. The CDR3 extends over 13 amino acids. The CDR3 reads CASSPSENYDYTF. The CDR3 DNA is TGTGCCAGCAGTCCGTCTGAGAACTATGACTACACCTTC.

About this clonotype itself: One base away lies a much larger clone, so this may be a sequencing read error. CDR3 in DNA: TGTGCCATCTCCCCGGGACAGGCTCAATACGAGCAGTACTTC. Its protein product is CAISPGQAQYEQYF. The V and J genes are TRBV28 and TRBJ2-7, with 8 positions matching TRBD1. The CDR3 has 14 residues. The junction had 12 bases not matched to a gene; V was cut back by 10 bases and J by 4 bases. Germline values: CDR1 MDHEN, CDR2 SYDVKM.

To note about this clonotype: A junction end diverges from the germline sequence, so it may reflect a read error. The chain recombines TRBV11-2 with TRBJ1-6; no definite D call. CDR1 and CDR2 from the germline V gene are SGHAT and FQNNGV. The CDR3 spans 14 residues. CDR3 loop: CAGSLVSGGSPLHF. CDR3 DNA: TGTGCCGGCAGCTTAGTGTCAGGTGGTTCGCCCCTCCACTTT.

Concerning this clonotype: The junction differs from germline at one of its ends, possibly a read error. This chain connects TRBV4-2 to TRBJ2-5; D is possibly TRBD2 (6 bases). CDR3 size: 13 residues. CDR1 and CDR2 from the germline V gene are LGHNA and YNFKEQ. The CDR3 loop is CASSVRSGETQCF. CDR3 nucleotides: TGTGCCAGCAGCGTGCGATCGGGGGAGACCCAGTGCTTC.

Notes on this clonotype: Germline and junction disagree at one end, which may indicate a read error. The genes are TRBV20-1 and TRBJ2-3; D may be TRBD1 or TRBD2 (5 bases each). This CDR3 comprises 14 residues. Germline CDR1 and CDR2: DFQATT and SNEGSKA (reference sequence). CDR3 DNA sequence: TGCATTGCTAACTGGGACCCCCGCACAGATACGCAGTATTTT. Translated, it gives CIANWDPRTDTQYF.

V gene TRBV20-1 combines with J gene TRBJ2-7; a possible D gene is TRBD1 (5 bases). V dropped 3 bases and J dropped 2 bases, with 20 bases sitting between them. From germline, CDR1 is DFQATT and CDR2 SNEGSKA (reference sequence). This CDR3 comprises 16 residues. This CDR3 reads CSARNPPWGDTYEQYF. The CDR3 bases are TGCAGTGCTAGGAATCCGCCCTGGGGCGATACCTACGAGCAGTACTTC.

The chain uses TRBV12-3 or TRBV12-4 and TRBJ2-1, with 11 bases identical to TRBD2. V lost 9 bases and J lost 7; bases outside the gene matches: 8. The CDR3 spans 14 residues. The CDR3 spells CASSLAGGSNEQFF. The DNA for the CDR3 is TGTGCCAGTAGTCTAGCGGGAGGCTCGAATGAGCAGTTCTTC.

This clonotype has only one observation. One end of the junction varies from germline; a read error may be responsible. The rearrangement joins TRBV11-2 to TRBJ2-1; maybe TRBD1 (5 bases). Germline-derived CDR1 and CDR2 are SGHAT and FQNNGV. This CDR3 has 17 amino acids. CDR3 amino acids: CVSVWGSSAASYNKQFF. CDR3 DNA: TGTGTCAGCGTTTGGGGCTCCAGCGCCGCCTCCTACAATAAACAGTTCTTC.